This T cell receptor (beta chain) came from a study of response to subunit inactivated influenza vaccine. The trim removed 0 bases at V and 5 bases at J, leaving 5 bases unmatched. Germline V lookup: CDR1 LGHNA, CDR2 YSLEER. The CDR3 consists of 15 residues. TCRdb analysed the RT-PCR reads with MiXCR anew, one entry per CDR3 protein. The sample consists of under 200,000 distinct CDR3 sequences, 10% to 15% of them appearing once. This clonotype was recorded a few times. The sample was also reused in another study, on T cells expressing NK-cell markers. That report notes: Production of TCR beta cDNA relied on 5'RACE template switching with UMIs. Researchers got TCR beta repertoires out of sorted CD3+CD56+NKG2C+, CD3+CD56+NKG2C- and CD3+CD56-NKG2C+ T cells. The eight sequenced donors comprised seven who were HCMV-seropositive and one who was seronegative. Of CD8+ T cells, about 1.0-7.5% belonged to dominant NKG2C+ clonotypes in roughly six donors. It remained uncertain whether the expanded NKG2C+ T cell clones were specific for HCMV antigens.

The V gene is TRBV4-3, the J gene TRBJ2-7; TRBD1 matches at 9 bases. This sequence originates from a man aged 45-60 years who received an inactivated influenza vaccine. Sequencing used CD8+ T cells sorted from PBMCs, obtained 11 to 12 days after vaccination. CDR3 sequence (DNA): TGCGCCAGCAGCCAAGAGGGGACAGGGACCCACGAGCAGTACTTC. Protein: CASSQEGTGTHEQYF.